This TCR beta chain was found in a study of cytomegalovirus exposure and HLA in healthy donors. Study context: Earlier, 90 million to 140 million unique TCR beta sequences were recovered from 170 million or so T cells by an analysis. HLA-typed donors contributed some 87 million unique TCRs, which were held in an early data release. Study-wide results and limits: The sole available immune exposure information was CMV serostatus.

60 Vbeta and 13 Jbeta primers were used in PCR. The data were produced by immunoSEQ multiplex PCR, yet TCRdb's version contains in-frame clones alone and is incomplete. The sample shows 200,000 or so clones, 65% to 85% of them seen only once. Trimming removed 5 bases from V and 2 bases from J; junction bases left unmatched: 6. Germline CDR1 is MNHEY and CDR2 is SMNVEV (reference sequence). The CDR3 is made up of 17 amino acids. A note on this clone: Antigen specificity is unknown.

The receptor comes from a middle-aged man in good health and CMV-seronegative. Sequenced: PBMCs. The genes are TRBV27 and TRBJ2-6; 10 positions agree with TRBD1. The CDR3 reads CASSRGTGETGANVLTF. Here the CDR3 DNA reads TGTGCCAGCAGTCGCGGGACAGGGGAAACTGGGGCCAACGTCCTGACTTTC.